This TCR beta chain comes out of a study of blood T cell repertoires in COVID-19. Study summary: Spain, Italy and the United States supplied samples that represented acute and convalescent COVID-19.

The CDR3 has 17 amino acids. With V trimmed by 5 bases and J by 4 bases, 12 bases remained unmatched. The V gene's germline CDR1 is LNHNV and CDR2 YYDKDF (reference sequence). This clone was counted once. Sequencing used immunoSEQ multiplex PCR; TCRdb keeps in-frame clones, though not all of them. Among nearly 40,000 clones listed, roughly nine tenths were seen once. The chain has TRBV15 and TRBJ2-4, with TRBD1 identical over 9 bases. Source material: peripheral blood. The receptor's source is a man aged 50-59 years in a cohort sampled during active COVID-19. Written as DNA, the CDR3 is TGTGCCACCAGCCCATCCCGGGACAGGGTGTCGAAAAACATTCAGTACTTC. It is translated as CATSPSRDRVSKNIQYF.